This TCR beta chain appears in the sequencing data of a study of cytomegalovirus exposure and HLA in healthy donors. Findings and limits, study-wide: Several of the most significant clusters appeared linked to common viral pathogens, based on a later analysis. Researchers reported that a few CMV-associated chains were confirmed in vitro as CMV antigen-specific.

Comment on this clone: Its antigen is currently unknown.

CDR3 size: 15 residues. Germline lookup yields CDR1 SGHRS and CDR2 YFSETQ. V lost 7 bases to trimming and J lost 8 bases; unmatched junction nucleotides: 13. Primers for the PCR totalled 60 Vbeta and 13 Jbeta. Using immunoSEQ multiplex PCR, the repertoire was profiled, and TCRdb retains in-frame clones only, with some absent. This table holds approximately 160,000 clones, around 68% found once. The chain uses TRBV5-1 and TRBJ1-3, with 9 nucleotides matching TRBD1. The receptor comes from a woman in her thirties or forties in good health and CMV-seropositive. Sequencing was carried out using PBMCs. CDR3 sequence: CASRSPGQGRDTIYF. The CDR3 DNA reads as TGCGCCAGCCGATCGCCGGGACAGGGAAGAGACACCATATATTTT.